The 17 T cell receptor beta chains below all came from one sample that was sequenced in a study of blood T cell repertoires in COVID-19. Profiling relied on immunoSEQ multiplex PCR, and the TCRdb table lists in-frame clones only, not all of them. This sample has approximately 100,000 clones, with about 90% found just once. Sequences were obtained from peripheral blood. The origin of the receptors is a man in his fifties or sixties with acute or convalescent COVID-19.

The chain has TRBV6-5 and TRBJ1-1; maybe TRBD1 (5 bases). The length of the CDR3 is 12 residues. Looked up from germline, CDR1 is MNHEY and CDR2 is SVGAGI. The ends were cut back, 6 bases at V and 5 bases at J, with 10 bases in the middle. This CDR3 reads CASRDGGTEAFF. The DNA of the CDR3 is TGTGCCAGCAGGGACGGGGGGACTGAAGCTTTCTTT.

The rearrangement joins TRBV4-3 to TRBJ2-2, with unresolved D. The V and J ends lost 0 bases and 1 base respectively, with 6 bases between them. Germline V gene data show CDR1 as LGHNA and CDR2 as YSLEER. The CDR3 contains 15 residues. The CDR3 coding sequence is TGCGCCAGCAGCCAAGATCTCCTGAACACCGGGGAGCTGTTTTTT. Encoded protein: CASSQDLLNTGELFF.

The chain combines TRBV7-2 with TRBJ2-6; D not certain. Germline CDR1 is SGHTA and CDR2 is FQGNSA. The CDR3 is 15 amino acids. V was clipped by 1 base and J by 0 bases, with 4 bases between them. In DNA form, the CDR3 reads TGTGCCAGCAGCTTAGAGAGCTCTGGGGCCAACGTCCTGACTTTC. Encoded protein: CASSLESSGANVLTF.

The chain has TRBV28 and TRBJ1-1; TRBD1 might be the D (5 bases). Germline CDR1 reads MDHEN; CDR2 reads SYDVKM. This CDR3 has 16 amino acids. Trimming shortened V by 2 bases and J by 6 bases, and 19 bases separated the two germline ends. Written as DNA, the CDR3 is TGTGCCAGCAGTTTAGTCCAGCTCCAGGGAGGCGCTGAAGCTTTCTTT. This gives the protein CASSLVQLQGGAEAFF. The complete variable domain, with remaining parts taken from reference TRBV28 and TRBJ1-1, reads DVKVTQSSRYLVKRTGEKVFLECVQDMDHENMFWYRQDPGLGLRLIYFSYDVKMKEKGDIPEGYSVSREKKERFSLILESASTNQTSMYLCASSLVQLQGGAEAFFGQGTRLTVV.

This clone was picked up one time. The J gene is TRBJ2-5, the V gene TRBV9, with 7 bases aligning to TRBD1. Germline V gives CDR1 SGDLS, CDR2 YYNGEE. The J segment lost 1 base and the V segment lost 4 bases, leaving 4 bases of the junction unmatched. This CDR3 has 14 amino acids. CDR3 amino acids: CASSPRQGQETQYF. The DNA of the CDR3 is TGTGCCAGCAGCCCTAGACAGGGCCAAGAGACCCAGTACTTC.

This clone came up once. The V and J genes are TRBV18 and TRBJ2-3; 9 nucleotides agree with TRBD2. Germline V gene data show CDR1 as KGHSH and CDR2 as LQKENI. V trimming: 4 bases; J trimming: 2 bases; junction bases outside the gene matches: 4. The CDR3 runs 15 residues. This CDR3 is CASSRGGGATDTQYF. The CDR3, as DNA: TGTGCCAGCTCACGTGGCGGGGGGGCCACAGATACGCAGTATTTT.

This clone was observed a single time. This chain connects TRBV6-6 to TRBJ1-2, with 9 bases fitting TRBD1. Germline CDR1 reads MNHNY; CDR2 reads SVGAGI (reference sequence). Losses at the gene ends were 5 bases for V and 2 bases for J; bases not matched to a gene: 9. This CDR3 is 16 amino acids long. CDR3 residues: CASSPPKQGANYGYTF. In DNA form, the CDR3 reads TGTGCCAGCAGTCCCCCCAAACAGGGGGCCAACTATGGCTACACCTTC.

This sequence joins TRBV29-1 and TRBJ1-5; TRBD1 matches at 7 bases. V lost 4 bases and J lost 4; bases outside the gene matches: 4. CDR3 length: 13 residues. Germline CDR1 reads SQVTM; CDR2 reads ANQGSEA. The CDR3, as DNA: TGCAGCGTTGCGACAGGGCCTAATCAGCCCCAGCATTTT. This gives the protein CSVATGPNQPQHF.

The chain recombines TRBV7-2 with TRBJ1-5; D is unresolved. V was trimmed by 2 bases and J by 4 bases, leaving 12 bases between them. Germline CDR1 reads SGHTA; CDR2 reads FQGNSA. The CDR3 covers 15 residues. CDR3 sequence (DNA): TGTGCCAGCAGCTTAATCCCGGGTGCAAATCAGCCCCAGCATTTT. Amino acids: CASSLIPGANQPQHF. Using reference TRBV7-2 and TRBJ1-5 for the parts outside the CDR3, the full variable domain is GAGVSQSPSNKVTEKGKDVELRCDPISGHTALYWYRQSLGQGLEFLIYFQGNSAPDKSGLPSDRFSAERTGGSVSTLTIQRTQQEDSAVYLCASSLIPGANQPQHFGDGTRLSIL.

This clone showed up just a few times. The chain links TRBV10-2 to TRBJ1-5; D is perhaps TRBD1 (5 bases). The CDR3 is 16 amino acids. The germline V and J ends were trimmed by 6 bases and 6 bases, with 21 bases remaining between them. Germline V gene data show CDR1 as WSHSY and CDR2 as SAAADI. The CDR3 DNA is TGCGCCAGCAGGGGCGGCCGGACAATTTGTGTTCAGCCCCAGCATTTT. Amino acids: CASRGGRTICVQPQHF.

The gene calls are TRBV4-2 and TRBJ2-3; no firm D call. Germline-derived CDR1 and CDR2 are LGHNA and YNFKEQ. The CDR3 has 14 amino acids. V was pared by 1 base and J by 2 bases, with 7 bases between. CDR3 protein: CASSQVGATDTQYF. The CDR3 DNA sequence: TGTGCCAGCAGCCAAGTAGGAGCCACAGATACGCAGTATTTT.

The chain has TRBV13 and TRBJ2-7; 7 bases agree with TRBD1. Germline V gene sequence: CDR1 PRHDT, CDR2 FYEKMQ (reference sequence). J was trimmed by 2 bases and V by 4 bases; bases with no gene match: 5. The CDR3 covers 14 residues. The CDR3 DNA reads as TGTGCCAGCAGCTCTGGACAGGTGACCTACGAGCAGTACTTC. Protein sequence: CASSSGQVTYEQYF.

The J gene is TRBJ1-2, the V gene TRBV30; TRBD1 might be the D (6 bases). CDR1 and CDR2 from the germline V gene are GTSNPN and SVGIG (reference sequence). V was trimmed by 1 base and J by 1 base, leaving 16 bases between them. This CDR3 contains 16 residues. CDR3 residues: CAWSDPFAGVNYGYTF. The CDR3 region has the DNA TGTGCCTGGAGTGACCCTTTTGCAGGGGTTAACTATGGCTACACCTTC.

The chain has TRBV3-1 (or the pseudogene TRBV3-2) and TRBJ1-1; TRBD1 might be the D (5 bases). Trimming left V 3 bases short and J 2 bases short, with 13 bases between. The germline gives CDR1 LGHDT, CDR2 YNNKEL (reference sequence). There are 15 residues in the CDR3. The CDR3 spells CASSHSDIPNTEAFF. For the CDR3, the DNA is TGTGCCAGCAGCCACTCGGACATCCCTAACACTGAAGCTTTCTTT.

The chain links TRBV3-1 (or the pseudogene TRBV3-2) to TRBJ1-2; D is uncertain. CDR3 length equals 15 residues. From germline, CDR1 is LGHDT and CDR2 YNNKEL (reference sequence). V gave up 1 base and J gave up 6 bases, with 15 bases separating them. DNA of the CDR3: TGTGCCAGCAGCCAAGTGCCGGGAATTTTAGATGGCTACACCTTC. Encoded protein: CASSQVPGILDGYTF.

The rearrangement links TRBV19 to TRBJ1-2, with D perhaps matching TRBD1 (5 bases). V was trimmed by 4 bases and J by 3 bases, leaving 15 bases between them. The CDR3 runs 15 residues. Germline assignment: CDR1 LNHDA and CDR2 SQIVND (reference sequence). For the CDR3, the DNA is TGTGCCAGTAGTACTTGGACACCGGGAGACTATGGCTACACCTTC. It codes for CASSTWTPGDYGYTF.

J is TRBJ2-5 and V is TRBV19; the match to TRBD2 covers 7 bases. Germline loops: CDR1 LNHDA, CDR2 SQIVND (reference sequence). There are 14 residues in the CDR3. Trimming took 2 bases from V and 2 from J; bases not matched to a gene: 2. CDR3 protein: CASSIYSGQETQYF. The CDR3 DNA reads as TGTGCCAGTAGTATATATAGCGGGCAAGAGACCCAGTACTTC.